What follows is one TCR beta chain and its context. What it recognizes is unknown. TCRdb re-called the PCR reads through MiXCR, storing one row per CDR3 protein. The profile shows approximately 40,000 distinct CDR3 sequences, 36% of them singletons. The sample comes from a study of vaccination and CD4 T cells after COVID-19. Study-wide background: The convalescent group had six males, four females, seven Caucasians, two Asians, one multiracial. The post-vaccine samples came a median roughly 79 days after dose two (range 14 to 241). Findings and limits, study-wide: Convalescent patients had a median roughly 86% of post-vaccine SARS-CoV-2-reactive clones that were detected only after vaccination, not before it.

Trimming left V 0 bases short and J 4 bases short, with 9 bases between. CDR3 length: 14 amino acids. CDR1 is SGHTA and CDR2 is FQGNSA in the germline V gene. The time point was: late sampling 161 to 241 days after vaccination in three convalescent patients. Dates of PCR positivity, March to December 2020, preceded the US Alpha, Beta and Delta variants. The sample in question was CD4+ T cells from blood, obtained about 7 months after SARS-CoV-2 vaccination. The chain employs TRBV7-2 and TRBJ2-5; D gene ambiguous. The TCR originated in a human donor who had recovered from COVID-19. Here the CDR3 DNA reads TGTGCCAGCAGCTTAGCGCGATCGGGAGAGACCCAGTACTTC. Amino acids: CASSLARSGETQYF.